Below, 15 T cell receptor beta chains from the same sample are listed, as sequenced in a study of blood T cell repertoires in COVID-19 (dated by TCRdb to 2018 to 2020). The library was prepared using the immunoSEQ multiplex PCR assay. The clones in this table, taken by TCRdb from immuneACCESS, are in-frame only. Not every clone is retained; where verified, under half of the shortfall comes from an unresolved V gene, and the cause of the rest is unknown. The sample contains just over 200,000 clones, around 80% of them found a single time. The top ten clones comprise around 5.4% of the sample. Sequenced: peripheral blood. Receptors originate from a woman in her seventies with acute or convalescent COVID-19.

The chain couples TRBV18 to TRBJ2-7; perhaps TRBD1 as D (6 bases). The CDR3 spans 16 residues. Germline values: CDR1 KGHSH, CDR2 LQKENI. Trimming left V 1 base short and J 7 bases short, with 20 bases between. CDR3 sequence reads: CASSPLPQGVTGEQYF. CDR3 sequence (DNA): TGTGCCAGCTCACCACTCCCACAGGGCGTGACGGGGGAGCAGTACTTC.

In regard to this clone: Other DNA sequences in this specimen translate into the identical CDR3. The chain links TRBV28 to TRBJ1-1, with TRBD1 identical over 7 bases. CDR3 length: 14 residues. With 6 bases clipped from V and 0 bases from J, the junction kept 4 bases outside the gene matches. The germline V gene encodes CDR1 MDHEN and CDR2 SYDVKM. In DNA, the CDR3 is TGTGCCAGCAGCCCAGGGGGGATGAACACTGAAGCTTTCTTT. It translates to CASSPGGMNTEAFF.

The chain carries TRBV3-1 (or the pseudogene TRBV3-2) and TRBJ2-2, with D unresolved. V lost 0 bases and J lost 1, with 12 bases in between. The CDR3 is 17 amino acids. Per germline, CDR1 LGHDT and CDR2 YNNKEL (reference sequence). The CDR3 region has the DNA TGTGCCAGCAGCCAAGATGGAGCACCCCAGAACACCGGGGAGCTGTTTTTT. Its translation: CASSQDGAPQNTGELFF.

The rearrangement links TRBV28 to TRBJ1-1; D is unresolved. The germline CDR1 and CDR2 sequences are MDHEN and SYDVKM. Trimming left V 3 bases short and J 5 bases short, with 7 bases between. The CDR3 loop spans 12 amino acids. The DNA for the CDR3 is TGTGCCAGCAGTTTTTGGCAGACTGAAGCTTTCTTT. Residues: CASSFWQTEAFF.

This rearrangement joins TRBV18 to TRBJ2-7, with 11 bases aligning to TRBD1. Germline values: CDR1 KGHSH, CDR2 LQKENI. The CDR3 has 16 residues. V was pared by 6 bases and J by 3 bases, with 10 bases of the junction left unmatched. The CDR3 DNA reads TGTGCCAGCTCTCACAATTCCGGGACAGGGGGCTACGAGCAGTACTTC. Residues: CASSHNSGTGGYEQYF.

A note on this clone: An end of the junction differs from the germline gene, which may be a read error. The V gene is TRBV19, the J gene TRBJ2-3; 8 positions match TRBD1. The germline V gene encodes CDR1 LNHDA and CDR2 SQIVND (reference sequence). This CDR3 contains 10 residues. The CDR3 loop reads CASNRTGSVF. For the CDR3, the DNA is TGTGCCAGTAACAGGACAGGGTCCGTTTTT.

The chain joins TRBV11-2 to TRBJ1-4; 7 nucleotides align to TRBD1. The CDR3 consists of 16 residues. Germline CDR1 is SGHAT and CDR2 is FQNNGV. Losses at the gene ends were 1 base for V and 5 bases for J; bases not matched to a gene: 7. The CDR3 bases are TGTGCCAGCAGCTTAGTGGGGACAGTTCTAAATGAAAAACTGTTTTTT. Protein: CASSLVGTVLNEKLFF.

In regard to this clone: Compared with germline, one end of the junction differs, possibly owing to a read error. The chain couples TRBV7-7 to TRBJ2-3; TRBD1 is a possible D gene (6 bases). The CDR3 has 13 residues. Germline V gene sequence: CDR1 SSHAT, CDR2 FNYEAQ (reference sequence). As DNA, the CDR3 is TGTGCTAGCAGCTGGACAGACACAGATACGCAGTATTTT. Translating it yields CASSWTDTDTQYF.

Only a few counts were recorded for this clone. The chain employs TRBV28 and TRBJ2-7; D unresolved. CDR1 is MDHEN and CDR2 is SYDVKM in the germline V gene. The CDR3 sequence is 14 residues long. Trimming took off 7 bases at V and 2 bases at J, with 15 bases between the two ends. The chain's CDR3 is CASTPPPGTYEQYF. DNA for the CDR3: TGTGCCAGCACCCCGCCCCCAGGAACCTACGAGCAGTACTTC.

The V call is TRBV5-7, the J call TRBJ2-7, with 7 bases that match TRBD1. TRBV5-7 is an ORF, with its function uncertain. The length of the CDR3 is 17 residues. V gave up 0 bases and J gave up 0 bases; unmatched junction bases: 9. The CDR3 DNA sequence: TGTGCCAGCAGCTTGGGACAGGGACAAACTACCTCCTACGAGCAGTACTTC. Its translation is CASSLGQGQTTSYEQYF.

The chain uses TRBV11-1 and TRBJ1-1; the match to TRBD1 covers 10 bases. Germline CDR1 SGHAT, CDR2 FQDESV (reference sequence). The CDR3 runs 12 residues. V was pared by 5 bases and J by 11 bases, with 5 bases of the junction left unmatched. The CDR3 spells CASSQDRGEAFF. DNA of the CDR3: TGTGCCAGCAGCCAGGACAGGGGGGAGGCTTTCTTT.

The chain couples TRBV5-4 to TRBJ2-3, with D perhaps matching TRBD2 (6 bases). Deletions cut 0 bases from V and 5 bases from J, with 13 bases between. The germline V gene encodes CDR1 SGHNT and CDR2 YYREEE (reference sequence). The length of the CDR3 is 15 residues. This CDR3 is CASSLGAPGGDTQYF. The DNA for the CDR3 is TGTGCCAGCAGCTTGGGGGCCCCCGGGGGAGATACGCAGTATTTT.

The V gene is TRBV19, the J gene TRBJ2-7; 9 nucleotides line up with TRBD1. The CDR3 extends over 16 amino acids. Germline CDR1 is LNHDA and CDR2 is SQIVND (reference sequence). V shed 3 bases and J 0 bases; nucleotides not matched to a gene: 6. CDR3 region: CASSIQGQGISYEQYF. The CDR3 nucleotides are TGTGCCAGTAGTATTCAAGGACAGGGGATCTCCTACGAGCAGTACTTC.

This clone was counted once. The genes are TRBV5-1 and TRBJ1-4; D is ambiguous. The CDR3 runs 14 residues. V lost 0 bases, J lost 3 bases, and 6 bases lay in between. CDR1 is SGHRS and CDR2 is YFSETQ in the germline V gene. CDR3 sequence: CASSLGAPNEKLFF. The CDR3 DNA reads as TGCGCCAGCAGCTTGGGGGCCCCTAATGAAAAACTGTTTTTT.

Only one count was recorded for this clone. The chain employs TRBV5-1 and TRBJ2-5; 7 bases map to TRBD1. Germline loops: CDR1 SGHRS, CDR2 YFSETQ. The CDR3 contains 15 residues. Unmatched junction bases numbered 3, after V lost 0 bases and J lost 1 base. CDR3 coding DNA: TGCGCCAGCAGCTTGGACAGGGGAAGCCAAGAGACCCAGTACTTC. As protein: CASSLDRGSQETQYF.